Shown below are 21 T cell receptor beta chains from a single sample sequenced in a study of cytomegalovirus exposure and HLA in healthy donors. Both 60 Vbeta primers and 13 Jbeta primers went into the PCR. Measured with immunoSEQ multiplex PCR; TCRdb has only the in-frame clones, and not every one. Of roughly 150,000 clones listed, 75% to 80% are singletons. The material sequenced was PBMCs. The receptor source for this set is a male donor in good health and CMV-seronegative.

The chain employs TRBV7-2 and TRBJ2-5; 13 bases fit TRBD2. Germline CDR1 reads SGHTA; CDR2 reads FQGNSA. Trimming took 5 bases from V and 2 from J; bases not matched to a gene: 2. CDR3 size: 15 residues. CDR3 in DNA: TGTGCCAGCAGCAGGACTAGCGGGAGACAAGAGACCCAGTACTTC. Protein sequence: CASSRTSGRQETQYF.

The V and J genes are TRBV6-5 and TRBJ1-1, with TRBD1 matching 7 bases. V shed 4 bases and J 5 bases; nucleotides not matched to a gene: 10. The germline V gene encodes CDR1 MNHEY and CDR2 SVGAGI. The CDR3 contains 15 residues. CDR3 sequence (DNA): TGTGCCAGCAGTTCCCCCGCGACAGGGAGGACTGAAGCTTTCTTT. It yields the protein CASSSPATGRTEAFF.

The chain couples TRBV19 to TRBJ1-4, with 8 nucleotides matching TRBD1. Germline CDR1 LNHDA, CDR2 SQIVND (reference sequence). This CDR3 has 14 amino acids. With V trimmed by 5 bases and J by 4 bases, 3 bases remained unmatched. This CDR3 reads CASSDRGLNEKLFF. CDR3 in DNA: TGTGCCAGTAGTGACAGGGGTCTTAATGAAAAACTGTTTTTT.

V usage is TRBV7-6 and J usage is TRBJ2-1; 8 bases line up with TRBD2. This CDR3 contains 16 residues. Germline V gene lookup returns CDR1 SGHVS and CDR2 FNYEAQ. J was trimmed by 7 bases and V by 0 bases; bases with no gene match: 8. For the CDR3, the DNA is TGTGCCAGCAGCTTAGCGAGAAGCGGGAGCGAGAATGAGCAGTTCTTC. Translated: CASSLARSGSENEQFF.

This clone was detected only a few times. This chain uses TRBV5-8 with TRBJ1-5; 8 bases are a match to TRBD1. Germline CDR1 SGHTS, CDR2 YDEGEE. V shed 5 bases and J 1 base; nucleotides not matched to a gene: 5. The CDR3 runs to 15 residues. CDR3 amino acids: CASRGGQVSNQPQHF. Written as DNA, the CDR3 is TGTGCCAGCAGAGGGGGACAGGTCAGCAATCAGCCCCAGCATTTT.

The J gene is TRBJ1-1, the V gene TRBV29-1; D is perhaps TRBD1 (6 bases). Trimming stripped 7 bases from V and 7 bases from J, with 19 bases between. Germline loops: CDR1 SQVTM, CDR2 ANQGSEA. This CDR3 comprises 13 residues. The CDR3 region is CSADGRGRGEAFF. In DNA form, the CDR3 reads TGCAGCGCCGACGGCAGGGGACGAGGTGAAGCTTTCTTT.

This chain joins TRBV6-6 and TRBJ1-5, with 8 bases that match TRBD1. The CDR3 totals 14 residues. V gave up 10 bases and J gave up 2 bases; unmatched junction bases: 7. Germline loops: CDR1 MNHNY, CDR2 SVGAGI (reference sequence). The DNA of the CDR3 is TGTGCCACAGGACAGGGAATAGGCAATCAGCCCCAGCATTTT. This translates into CATGQGIGNQPQHF.

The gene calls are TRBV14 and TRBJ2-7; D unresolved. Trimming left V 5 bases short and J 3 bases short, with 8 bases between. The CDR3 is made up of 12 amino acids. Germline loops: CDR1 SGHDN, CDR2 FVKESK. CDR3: CASSAQLYEQYF. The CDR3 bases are TGTGCCAGCAGCGCACAGCTCTACGAGCAGTACTTC.

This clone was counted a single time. Here the CDR3 reads CASSLVGQGGDGYTF. CDR3 nucleotide sequence: TGTGCCAGCAGCCTAGTGGGACAGGGCGGTGATGGCTACACCTTC. V is TRBV7-9 and J is TRBJ1-2, with TRBD1 matching 9 bases. Germline V gene sequence: CDR1 SEHNR, CDR2 FQNEAQ (reference sequence). This CDR3 comprises 15 residues. Losses at the gene ends were 5 bases for V and 6 bases for J; bases not matched to a gene: 10.

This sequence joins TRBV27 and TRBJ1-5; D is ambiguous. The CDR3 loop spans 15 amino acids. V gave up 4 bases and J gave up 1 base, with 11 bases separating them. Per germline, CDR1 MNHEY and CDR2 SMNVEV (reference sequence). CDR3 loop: CASSSRTGSNQPQHF. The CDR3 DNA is TGTGCCAGCAGTTCACGGACGGGAAGCAATCAGCCCCAGCATTTT.

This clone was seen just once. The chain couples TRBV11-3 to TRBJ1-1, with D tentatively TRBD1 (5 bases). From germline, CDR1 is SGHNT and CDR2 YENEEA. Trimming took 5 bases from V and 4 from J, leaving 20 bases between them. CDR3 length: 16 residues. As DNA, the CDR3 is TGTGCCAGCAGCCCCTTTCAAACGCGGGGGACCACTGAAGCTTTCTTT. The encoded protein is CASSPFQTRGTTEAFF.

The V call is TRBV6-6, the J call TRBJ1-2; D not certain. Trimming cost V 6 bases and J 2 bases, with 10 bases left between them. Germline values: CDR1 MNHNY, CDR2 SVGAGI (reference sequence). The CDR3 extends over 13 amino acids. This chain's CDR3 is CASSPTRNYGYTF. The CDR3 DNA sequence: TGTGCCAGCAGCCCGACAAGAAACTATGGCTACACCTTC.

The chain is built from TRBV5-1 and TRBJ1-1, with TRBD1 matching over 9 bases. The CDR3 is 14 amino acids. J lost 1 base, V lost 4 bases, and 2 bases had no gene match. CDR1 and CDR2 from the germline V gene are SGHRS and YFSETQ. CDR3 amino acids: CASSPTGGNTEAFF. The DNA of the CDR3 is TGCGCCAGCAGCCCGACAGGGGGGAACACTGAAGCTTTCTTT.

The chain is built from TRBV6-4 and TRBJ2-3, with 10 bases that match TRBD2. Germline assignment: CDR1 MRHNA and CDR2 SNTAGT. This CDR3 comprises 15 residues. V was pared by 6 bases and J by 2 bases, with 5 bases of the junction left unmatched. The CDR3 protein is CASSPGTSDTDTQYF. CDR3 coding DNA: TGTGCCAGCAGCCCCGGGACTAGCGACACAGATACGCAGTATTTT.

CDR3 coding DNA: TGCGCCAGCAGCCTGACAGGGACGAACACTGAAGCTTTCTTT. Residues: CASSLTGTNTEAFF. The chain joins TRBV4-3 to TRBJ1-1, with 7 bases aligning to TRBD1. This CDR3 is built from 14 residues. The V gene end was trimmed by 4 bases and the J gene end by 1 base; junction bases not matched to a gene: 3. Looked up from germline, CDR1 is LGHNA and CDR2 is YSLEER.

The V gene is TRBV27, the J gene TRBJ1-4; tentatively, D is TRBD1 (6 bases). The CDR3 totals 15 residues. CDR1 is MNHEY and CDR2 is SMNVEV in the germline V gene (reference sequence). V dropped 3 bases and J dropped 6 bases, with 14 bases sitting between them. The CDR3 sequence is CASSLFGGADEKLFF. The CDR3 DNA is TGTGCCAGCAGTTTGTTTGGGGGCGCAGATGAAAAACTGTTTTTT.

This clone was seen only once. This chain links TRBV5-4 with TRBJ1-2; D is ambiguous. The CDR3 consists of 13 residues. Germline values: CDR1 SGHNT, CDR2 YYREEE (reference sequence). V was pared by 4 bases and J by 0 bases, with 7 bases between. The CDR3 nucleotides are TGTGCCAGCAGCCCAGAGGCTAACTATGGCTACACCTTC. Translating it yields CASSPEANYGYTF.

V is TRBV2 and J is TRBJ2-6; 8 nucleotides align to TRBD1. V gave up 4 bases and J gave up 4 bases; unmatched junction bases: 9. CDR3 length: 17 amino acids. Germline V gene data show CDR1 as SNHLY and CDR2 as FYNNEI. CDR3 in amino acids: CASSGSQGALGANVLTF. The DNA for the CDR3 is TGTGCCAGCAGTGGCTCCCAGGGGGCCCTCGGGGCCAACGTCCTGACTTTC.

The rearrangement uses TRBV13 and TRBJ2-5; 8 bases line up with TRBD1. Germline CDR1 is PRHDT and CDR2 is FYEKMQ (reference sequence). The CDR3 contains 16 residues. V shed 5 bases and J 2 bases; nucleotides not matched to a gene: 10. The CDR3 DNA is TGTGCCAGCAGCGGACGTCCGGGACAGGAACAAGAGACCCAGTACTTC. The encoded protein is CASSGRPGQEQETQYF.

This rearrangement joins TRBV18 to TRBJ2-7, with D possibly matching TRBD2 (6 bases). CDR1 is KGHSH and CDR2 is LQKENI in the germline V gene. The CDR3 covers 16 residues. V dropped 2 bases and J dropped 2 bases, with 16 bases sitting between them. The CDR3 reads CASSPVVGGITYEQYF. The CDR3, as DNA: TGTGCCAGCTCACCAGTCGTCGGAGGGATCACCTACGAGCAGTACTTC.

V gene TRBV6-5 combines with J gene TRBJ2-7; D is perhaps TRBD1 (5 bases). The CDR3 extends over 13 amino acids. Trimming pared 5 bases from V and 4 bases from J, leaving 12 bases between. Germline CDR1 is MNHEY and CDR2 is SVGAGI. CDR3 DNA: TGTGCCAGCAGTATTTCAGGGATTTACGAGCAGTACTTC. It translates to CASSISGIYEQYF.